These T cell receptor beta chains were read from a single sample in a study of T-cell memory formation after mild COVID-19. A single record per CDR3 protein comes from TCRdb applying MiXCR to the 5' RACE reads. The sample includes 150,000 to 200,000 distinct CDR3 sequences, 16% of them seen just once. The sequenced sample was PBMCs or a T cell subset sorted from them (not recorded which). The receptors shown here come from an adult woman who had mild COVID-19 (a few samples of this study predate the infection). Cell type and time point are not known. The CDR3 runs from the conserved cysteine through the conserved F or W. The D gene is left open where the match is weak. Rows may omit the clone size; those that give it use once, few, many or a size class.

TRBJ2-1 TRBV29-1 TRBD2 few TGCAGCGCACCGGGGGGGTACAATGAGCAGTTCTTC CSAPGGYNEQFF
TRBJ2-2 TRBV7-2 NA few TGTGCCAGCAGCTTAGGGCTCGGGGGTAACACCGGGGAGCTGTTTTTT CASSLGLGGNTGELFF
TRBJ1-1 TRBV3-1 TRBD1 many TGTGCCAGCAGCCCCGGACAGGGGGGGAACACTGAAGCTTTCTTT CASSPGQGGNTEAFF
TRBJ2-3 TRBV12-3/TRBV12-4 TRBD2 few TGTGCCAGCAGTCAAACTAGCGGGGTTTATGATACGCAGTATTTT CASSQTSGVYDTQYF
TRBJ2-5 TRBV7-9 NA NA TGTGCCAGCAGCTTAACGGTCGCAGTCCAAGAGACCCAGTACTTC CASSLTVAVQETQYF
TRBJ1-2 TRBV9 NA few TGTGCCAGCAGCGTAGCTTTGGACACCTATGGCTACACCTTC CASSVALDTYGYTF
TRBJ2-3 TRBV6-1 TRBD2 few TGTGCCAGCAGTGATCCTCTACTGGCCGGGAGGGCCGGGGATACGCAGTATTTT CASSDPLLAGRAGDTQYF
TRBJ1-1 TRBV29-1 NA NA TGCAGCGTTGAAATCTGGCGGGGGCTGACACGTCGGGCTTTCTTT CSVEIWRGLTRRAFF
TRBJ2-1 TRBV15 NA few TGTGCCACCAGCAGAGATGGGTCCTTCAATGAGCAGTTCTTC CATSRDGSFNEQFF
TRBJ2-7 TRBV9 NA once TGTGCCAGCAGCGTAGGGGGTACCTCAATGTACGAGAAGTACTTC CASSVGGTSMYEKYF
TRBJ2-5 TRBV25-1 NA NA TGTGCCAGCAGTGATGGCGGCCAAGAGACCCAGTACTTC CASSDGGQETQYF
TRBJ2-7 TRBV7-2 TRBD1 NA TGTGCCAGCAGCCCGGACAGGGATAGGACCTACGAGCAGTACTTC CASSPDRDRTYEQYF
TRBJ2-1 TRBV7-2 NA NA TGTGCCAGCAGCTTGGACCTTGGGGAGCAGTTCTTC CASSLDLGEQFF
TRBJ1-4 TRBV18 NA few TGTGCCAGCTCACGGACGGGTAATGAAAAACTGTTTTTT CASSRTGNEKLFF
TRBJ2-5 TRBV12-3/TRBV12-4 NA NA TGTGCCAGCAGTTTACTGGGTTCGGAGACCCAGTACTTC CASSLLGSETQYF
TRBJ1-5 TRBV6-6 NA few TGTGCCAGCTCAAGGGATCTGAATCAGCCCCAGCATTTT CASSRDLNQPQHF
TRBJ1-2 TRBV29-1 TRBD1 few TGCAGCGTTCCTATAGGACAGGCCGGCTATGGCTACACCTTC CSVPIGQAGYGYTF
TRBJ2-4 TRBV20-1 NA many TGCAGTGCTAACAGGCCTCAACTAGCCAAAAACATTCAGTACTTC CSANRPQLAKNIQYF
TRBJ2-1 TRBV6-2/TRBV6-3 NA NA TGTGCCAGCAGTTACTCGTTTAGCCCGGAAGGTGAGCAGTTCTTC CASSYSFSPEGEQFF
TRBJ2-3 TRBV5-1 NA NA TGCGCCAGCAGCCCGATAATGATGGGGGAAACGCAGTATTTT CASSPIMMGETQYF
TRBJ2-2 TRBV2 NA NA TGTGCCAGCAGTGGGCAGAGGATCGCCGGGGAGCTGTTTTTT CASSGQRIAGELFF
TRBJ2-7 TRBV9 NA NA TGTGCCAGCAGCCCCCCAGGGTCGGCTTACGAGCAGTACTTC CASSPPGSAYEQYF
TRBJ2-4 TRBV25-1 NA many TGTGCCAGCTGTAGCTTAGACATTCAGTACTTC CASCSLDIQYF
TRBJ2-5 TRBV7-3 TRBD1 NA TGTGCCAGCAGCGAGACCGGGACAGGGAAAGAGACCCAGTACTTC CASSETGTGKETQYF
TRBJ2-3 TRBV6-5 TRBD2 few TGTGCCAGCAGTTTCCTTAGCGGGTTCACAGATACGCAGTATTTT CASSFLSGFTDTQYF
TRBJ2-1 TRBV7-3 TRBD2 NA TGTGCCAGCAGCTTAAGCGGGAGCGATGAGCAGTTCTTC CASSLSGSDEQFF
TRBJ2-5 TRBV7-2 NA few TGTGCCAGCAGCCCCAGGGCAGGGCTTGGAGAGACCCAGTACTTC CASSPRAGLGETQYF
TRBJ1-6 TRBV5-4 TRBD1 NA TGTGCCAGCAGCTTGGCGACAGGGGGTAATTCACCCCTCCACTTT CASSLATGGNSPLHF
TRBJ2-2 TRBV20-1 NA NA TGCAGTGTCGGACTCAAGGCGAACACCGGGGAGCTGTTTTTT CSVGLKANTGELFF
TRBJ2-3 TRBV12-3/TRBV12-4 NA NA TGTGCCAGCAGGGCAGGAAGGCAGCGCGGCACAGATACGCAGTATTTT CASRAGRQRGTDTQYF
TRBJ2-3 TRBV9 NA few TGTGCCAGCAGCGTAGATGAGGGAGACACAGATACGCAGTATTTT CASSVDEGDTDTQYF
TRBJ1-2 TRBV20-1 NA NA TGCAGTGCTAGAGATACCTGGTCAACCCCTTATGGCTACACCTTC CSARDTWSTPYGYTF
TRBJ1-1 TRBV20-1 NA few TGCAGTGCTAGAGGTGGCAGGGACAACACTGAAGCTTTCTTT CSARGGRDNTEAFF
TRBJ2-1 TRBV11-2 TRBD2 few TGTGCCAGCAGCTTAAGCGGGAGACGGGGTGAGCAGTTCTTC CASSLSGRRGEQFF
TRBJ2-5 TRBV24-1 TRBD1 NA TGTGCCACCAGTGCTACGACAGGGGGGCAAGAGACCCAGTACTTC CATSATTGGQETQYF
TRBJ1-2 TRBV6-5 NA NA TGTGCCAGCTCAAACGGGCACTATGGCTACACCTTC CASSNGHYGYTF
TRBJ2-1 TRBV7-9 TRBD2 NA TGTGCCAGCAGCGCCAGCGGGAACCCCTACAATGAGCAGTTCTTC CASSASGNPYNEQFF